This T cell receptor (beta chain) was captured by sequencing in a study of T-cell reconstitution after alpha-beta-depleted transplantation in children. Preparation of the TCRbeta library involved a method that used unique molecular identifiers. TCRdb used MiXCR to reprocess the PCR reads, holding one entry per CDR3 protein. The table includes around 680,000 distinct CDR3 sequences, over 15% detected once. Per the germline V gene, CDR1 is DFQATT and CDR2 is SNEGSKA (reference sequence). There are 14 residues in the CDR3. The V end lost 6 bases, the J end lost 1 base, and 12 bases lay between the germline ends.

The sequence came from a human donor who donated a stem cell graft to a child with acute myeloid leukemia. The chain joins TRBV20-1 to TRBJ2-2; the D gene is possibly TRBD2 (6 bases). The sample was PBMCs from the stem cell graft donor, taken from the stem cell graft. CDR3 coding DNA: TGCAGTGCAGGACTACCAGGGAACACCGGGGAGCTGTTTTTT. Its translation is CSAGLPGNTGELFF.